This TCR beta chain was found in a study of T cell repertoires in cytomegalovirus infection. Study overall: In public TCR beta signatures, there were indications of both CMV infection and matching HLA type.

TCRdb ran MiXCR on the reads and lists one entry per CDR3 protein. The sample shows about a million distinct CDR3 sequences, around 29% of them seen only once. Trimming removed 5 bases from V and 0 bases from J, with 13 bases in between. The CDR3 has 15 residues. CDR1 SEHNR and CDR2 FQNEAQ come from the germline V gene (reference sequence). Of note for this clonotype: The antigen is unknown.

Study-wide results and limits: People with CMV and the relevant HLA were identified by cumulative public TCR beta family frequency.

Material: cultured CD8+ T cells from PBMCs, obtained from culture after CMV antigen stimulation. The sequence came from a human donor in good health (CMV status not recorded). Some clones in this sample may be carry-over from other donors' samples. This chain connects TRBV7-9 to TRBJ1-1, with D tentatively TRBD1 (6 bases). For the CDR3, the DNA is TGTGCCAGCAGCAGAACCGGGACACTGAACACTGAAGCTTTCTTT. Amino acid sequence: CASSRTGTLNTEAFF.